A selection of T cell receptor beta chains follows, all from one sample in a study of vaccination and CD4 T cells after COVID-19. TCRdb redid the calling of the PCR reads with MiXCR, one entry per CDR3 protein. The table has around 15,000 distinct CDR3 sequences, about 68% seen once. These receptors have no identified antigens. The sample consisted of CD4+ T cells from blood, cultured in vitro, taken after SARS-CoV-2 vaccination. These receptor sequences come from a human donor who received a COVID-19 vaccine. CDR3s include the opening cysteine and the closing phenylalanine or tryptophan. D genes are given only for firm matches. Clone size is given for some rows only: seen once, a few or many times, or a class if the clone is expanded.

d_call clone_size j_call v_call cdr3_nt cdr3_aa
NA NA TRBJ1-2 TRBV2 TGTGCCAGCAGCGCCGGACAAAATAGCGGCTACACCTTC CASSAGQNSGYTF
NA NA TRBJ1-6 TRBV6-1 TGTGCCAGCAGTGCAGGACTGCCTTATAATTCACCCCTCCATTTT CASSAGLPYNSPLHF
NA NA TRBJ1-1 TRBV6-1 TGTGCCAGCAGCACCGGATGGAACACTGAAGCTTTCTTT CASSTGWNTEAFF
TRBD1 NA TRBJ1-2 TRBV6-1 TGTGCCAGCAGTGAGGGACAGGGGTATGGCTACACCTTC CASSEGQGYGYTF
NA NA TRBJ2-5 TRBV6-1 TGTGCCAGCGGGGGGCCCCTCCGAACCCAGTACTTC CASGGPLRTQYF
NA NA TRBJ2-5 TRBV30 TGTGCCTGGGGGGCCCTGAGAGAGACCCAGTACTTC CAWGALRETQYF
TRBD2 NA TRBJ2-3 TRBV2 TGTGCCAGCAGCTCCGGGACTAGCGGGTTAACCGGAGCGGATACGCAGTATTTT CASSSGTSGLTGADTQYF
TRBD2 NA TRBJ2-5 TRBV10-2 TGCGCCAGCATGCTAGCGGGGGAAGAGACCCAGTACTTC CASMLAGEETQYF
TRBD2 NA TRBJ2-2 TRBV5-4 TGTGCCAGCAGCTTGACGGCGGGGGGGTGGAGCACCGGGGAGCTGTTTTTT CASSLTAGGWSTGELFF
TRBD2 NA TRBJ2-3 TRBV18 TGTGCCAGCTCACCACTGTCCGGGGGGAGCACAGATACGCAGTATTTT CASSPLSGGSTDTQYF
NA NA TRBJ1-5 TRBV18 TGTGCCAGCTCAAACGACAGAGGAAATCAGCCCCAGCATTTT CASSNDRGNQPQHF
TRBD1 NA TRBJ1-2 TRBV19 TGTGCCAGTAGTGTCAGGGGGCTCACGCCCCTCTATGGCTACACCTTC CASSVRGLTPLYGYTF
NA NA TRBJ1-1 TRBV15 TGTGCCACCAGCAGAGTCGGTGTCCAAAACACTGAAGCTTTCTTT CATSRVGVQNTEAFF
TRBD1 NA TRBJ2-7 TRBV10-3 TGTGCCATCAGTGATTCAGGGGGCGAGAACTACGAGCAGTACTTC CAISDSGGENYEQYF
NA medium-sized TRBJ1-5 TRBV6-1 TGTGCCAGCAGCCTCCTCGGTGCAGGGGGCAATCAGCCCCAGCATTTT CASSLLGAGGNQPQHF
TRBD2 few TRBJ2-3 TRBV20-1 TGCAGTGCTAGAGATAGAGGAGGTAGCGGGGGCGCAGATACGCAGTATTTT CSARDRGGSGGADTQYF
NA NA TRBJ1-2 TRBV30 TGTGCCTGGAGTCGAAGCCACAGGGCTGGTGGCTACACCTTC CAWSRSHRAGGYTF
TRBD2 NA TRBJ2-5 TRBV7-9 TGTGCCAGCAGCTTCCTAGCGGGGGTTGAGACCCAGTACTTC CASSFLAGVETQYF
TRBD1 NA TRBJ1-5 TRBV6-1 TGTGCCAGCAGGGACAGACAGGGGTTTCTCACCAATCAGCCCCAGCATTTT CASRDRQGFLTNQPQHF
TRBD1 NA TRBJ1-5 TRBV12-5 TGTGCTAGTGGTTCCGGGACAGCTAGCAATCAGCCCCAGCATTTT CASGSGTASNQPQHF
TRBD2 NA TRBJ2-7 TRBV7-9 TGTGCCAGCAGCCTAGCGGGAGCCGAGCAGTACTTC CASSLAGAEQYF
NA NA TRBJ2-5 TRBV10-2 TGCGCCAGCACAGCCAGACAAGAGACCCAGTACTTC CASTARQETQYF
NA NA TRBJ1-2 TRBV12-3/TRBV12-4 TGTGCCAGCAGAGAGGCTAGCTATGGCTACACCTTC CASREASYGYTF
NA NA TRBJ1-4 TRBV19 TGTGCCAGTAGTCAGCAGCTGCTTCGAAAACTGTTTTTT CASSQQLLRKLFF
NA NA TRBJ2-3 TRBV20-1 TGCAGTGCTAGTTGGCGGGGGTCAGGGGCAGATACGCAGTATTTT CSASWRGSGADTQYF
NA NA TRBJ1-2 TRBV5-6 TGTGCCAGCGGCTTGTCCGGTTTCGGGGCTTCGTCGGGCTACACCTTC CASGLSGFGASSGYTF
NA NA TRBJ1-1 TRBV7-8 TGTGCCAGCAGCTTAGCGCTGGGCACTGAAGCTTTCTTT CASSLALGTEAFF
NA NA TRBJ2-5 TRBV2 TGTGCCTCCCACAGGGGGGGGGAGACCCAGTACTTC CASHRGGETQYF
NA NA TRBJ1-1 TRBV20-1 TGCAGTGCTACCCGACAGGTTGAAGCTTTCTTT CSATRQVEAFF
NA NA TRBJ2-7 TRBV12-5 TGTGCTAGTGGTTTGGGAGTCAGGGGCTACGAGCAGTACTTC CASGLGVRGYEQYF
TRBD1 NA TRBJ1-6 TRBV6-1 TGTGCCAGCAGCAACGACAGGGCGGGTAATTCACCCCTCCACTTT CASSNDRAGNSPLHF
NA NA TRBJ1-1 TRBV20-1 TGCAGTGCTAGAGATCCCGGGGGGGGATTGAACACTGAAGCTTTCTTT CSARDPGGGLNTEAFF
NA NA TRBJ2-3 TRBV20-1 TGCAGTGCTAGAGATGGGGGCAGGGCGCCAGATACGCAGTATTTT CSARDGGRAPDTQYF
NA NA TRBJ2-3 TRBV10-1 TGCGCCAGCAGTGAAGGCTGGACAGATACGCAGTATTTT CASSEGWTDTQYF
TRBD2 once TRBJ2-2 TRBV24-1 TGTGCCACCAGTGATTTGAGTCTGGGACTAGCGGGGGGGCGGAGCACCGGGGAGCTGTTTTTT CATSDLSLGLAGGRSTGELFF
TRBD2 NA TRBJ2-5 TRBV7-9 TGTGCCAGCAGCCCCGACGGGCGGGGGGTAGAGACCCAGTACTTC CASSPDGRGVETQYF
TRBD1 few TRBJ1-5 TRBV2 TGTGCCAGCCGCCCGGACAGGGGAAGCAATCAGCCCCAGCATTTT CASRPDRGSNQPQHF
NA NA TRBJ1-6 TRBV5-1 TGCGCCAGCAGCTTGGGACAGGCCAGATCCTATAATTCACCCCTCCACTTT CASSLGQARSYNSPLHF
NA NA TRBJ2-5 TRBV6-2/TRBV6-3 TGTGCCAGCAGTCGACTAGTCCAAGAGACCCAGTACTTC CASSRLVQETQYF
NA NA TRBJ1-5 TRBV21-1 TGTGCCAGCAGCACAGGACTCCACCCCGAGTATAGCAATCAGCCCCAGCATTTT CASSTGLHPEYSNQPQHF
NA NA TRBJ1-2 TRBV9 TGTGCCAGCAGCGTAGTTGCAGCTAACTATGGCTACACCTTC CASSVVAANYGYTF
TRBD2 NA TRBJ2-2 TRBV12-3/TRBV12-4 TGTGCCAGCAGTGGGACTAGCGGGGGAACCCACACCGGGGAGCTGTTTTTT CASSGTSGGTHTGELFF